The 14 T cell receptor beta chains listed next were all sequenced from one sample in a study of cytotoxic CD8 clonotypes in ibrutinib-treated CLL. Repertoires were generated with immunoSEQ multiplex PCR, while TCRdb's copy carries only in-frame clones and drops some. The table has about 97,000 clones, 78% seen once; the top ten hold 25% to 40%. The input for sequencing was PBMCs, taken after 12 months of ibrutinib treatment. The receptors were gathered from a human donor with chronic lymphocytic leukemia.

This clone has just one count. The chain is built from TRBV29-1 and TRBJ2-2; 7 nucleotides align to TRBD2. With V trimmed by 4 bases and J by 1 base, 3 bases remained unmatched. The CDR3 covers 14 residues. Per germline, CDR1 SQVTM and CDR2 ANQGSEA. CDR3 sequence reads: CSVGEGLNTGELFF. The CDR3 DNA is TGCAGCGTTGGGGAGGGGTTGAACACCGGGGAGCTGTTTTTT.

This rearrangement joins TRBV4-1 to TRBJ2-7; D gene unclear. The CDR3 consists of 16 residues. The germline V gene has CDR1 MGHRA and CDR2 YSYEKL. V was clipped by 0 bases and J by 0 bases, with 12 bases between them. This CDR3 reads CASSQDLGPFSYEQYF. DNA for the CDR3: TGCGCCAGCAGCCAAGACCTAGGCCCCTTCTCCTACGAGCAGTACTTC.

The chain uses TRBV28 and TRBJ1-4, with D possibly being TRBD1 (6 bases). Germline CDR1 reads MDHEN; CDR2 reads SYDVKM. The CDR3 sequence is 16 residues long. The V end lost 1 base, the J end lost 2 bases, and 11 bases lay between the germline ends. The CDR3 spells CASSLSGAYTNEKLFF. CDR3 bases: TGTGCCAGCAGTTTATCAGGGGCCTATACTAATGAAAAACTGTTTTTT.

The J gene is TRBJ1-4, the V gene TRBV5-5; D call uncertain. The CDR3 runs to 14 residues. Germline CDR1 SGHKS, CDR2 YYEKEE (reference sequence). Trimming cost V 4 bases and J 5 bases, with 12 bases left between them. The CDR3 loop is CASSPRSGNEKLFF. CDR3 nucleotide sequence: TGTGCCAGCAGCCCCCGGTCAGGAAATGAAAAACTGTTTTTT.

The genes are TRBV7-3 and TRBJ1-1; D is unresolved. Germline V lookup: CDR1 SGHTA, CDR2 FQGTGA. Trimming took 2 bases from V and 4 from J, leaving 14 bases between them. The CDR3 consists of 15 residues. The CDR3 DNA is TGTGCCAGCAGCTTATTAGCAGGCTTCGGCACTGAAGCTTTCTTT. Its protein is CASSLLAGFGTEAFF.

The chain recombines TRBV27 with TRBJ1-1; no clear D gene. This CDR3 has 12 amino acids. Trimming took 8 bases from V and 4 from J, leaving 11 bases between them. The germline CDR1 and CDR2 sequences are MNHEY and SMNVEV (reference sequence). The CDR3 sequence: CASRSSATEAFF. The CDR3 nucleotides read TGTGCCAGCCGTAGTTCGGCCACTGAAGCTTTCTTT.

This rearrangement joins TRBV5-6 to TRBJ2-7; 10 nucleotides line up with TRBD1. The CDR3 loop spans 14 amino acids. Germline trimming cut 4 bases from V and 5 bases from J; bases unmatched to any gene: 6. Germline lookup yields CDR1 SGHDT and CDR2 YYEEEE. The CDR3 DNA reads as TGTGCCAGCAGCCGGGGGACAGGGGCGGACGAGCAGTACTTC. The encoded protein is CASSRGTGADEQYF.

V and J are TRBV7-2 and TRBJ1-5, with no clear D. CDR3 length equals 15 residues. The ends were cut back, 2 bases at V and 3 bases at J, with 11 bases in the middle. CDR1 SGHTA and CDR2 FQGNSA come from the germline V gene. In nucleotides, the CDR3 is TGTGCCAGCAGCTTACGGATCTCAGACAATCAGCCCCAGCATTTT. This sequence encodes CASSLRISDNQPQHF.

V and J are TRBV7-9 and TRBJ1-2; D is ambiguous. There are 14 residues in the CDR3. Germline-derived CDR1 and CDR2 are SEHNR and FQNEAQ (reference sequence). Trimming removed 3 bases at V and 0 bases at J, with 8 bases between. The CDR3 DNA reads as TGTGCCAGCAGCTTCACACATTCTAACTATGGCTACACCTTC. This sequence encodes CASSFTHSNYGYTF. The whole variable domain, filled in from reference TRBV7-9 and TRBJ1-2, reads DTGVSQNPRHKITKRGQNVTFRCDPISEHNRLYWYRQTLGQGPEFLTYFQNEAQLEKSRLLSDRFSAERPKGSFSTLEIQRTEQGDSAMYLCASSFTHSNYGYTFGSGTRLTVV.

This clone was observed once. This sequence joins TRBV19 and TRBJ2-1; TRBD2 matches 9 bases. J gave up 8 bases and V 9 bases, and 11 bases lay outside the gene matches. The length of the CDR3 is 14 residues. From germline, CDR1 is LNHDA and CDR2 SQIVND (reference sequence). CDR3 sequence: CASSTSGLWDEQFF. The CDR3 region has the DNA TGTGCCAGCTCGACTAGCGGACTATGGGATGAGCAGTTCTTC.

The chain joins TRBV19 to TRBJ1-5, with a possible D match to TRBD1 (5 bases). Germline V lookup: CDR1 LNHDA, CDR2 SQIVND (reference sequence). The CDR3 is 13 residues long. Trimming stripped 6 bases from V and 5 bases from J, with 11 bases between. The chain's CDR3 is CASSSRVHQPQHF. In nucleotides, the CDR3 is TGTGCCAGTAGCTCCAGGGTTCATCAGCCCCAGCATTTT.

The J gene is TRBJ2-5, the V gene TRBV30, with 7 nucleotides matching TRBD1. V lost 5 bases to trimming and J lost 7 bases; unmatched junction nucleotides: 13. CDR3 size: 14 residues. Germline V gene lookup returns CDR1 GTSNPN and CDR2 SVGIG (reference sequence). As DNA, the CDR3 is TGTGCCTGGCTTCCAGGACAGGCCAGATCGACCCAGTACTTC. Translation: CAWLPGQARSTQYF. Drawing the rest from reference TRBV30 and TRBJ2-5, the complete variable domain is SQTIHQWPATLVQPVGSPLSLECTVEGTSNPNLYWYRQAAGRGLQLLFYSVGIGQISSEVPQNLSASRPQDRQFILSSKKLLLSDSGFYLCAWLPGQARSTQYFGPGTRLLVL.

The rearrangement links TRBV5-1 to TRBJ1-1; 7 positions match TRBD1. The V gene's germline CDR1 is SGHRS and CDR2 YFSETQ. The CDR3 has 14 amino acids. The V segment lost 4 bases and the J segment 0 bases; nucleotides outside the gene matches: 3. CDR3 sequence reads: CASSLGTVNTEAFF. Written as DNA, the CDR3 is TGCGCCAGCAGCCTGGGGACAGTGAACACTGAAGCTTTCTTT.

Many counts were recorded for this clone. The chain has TRBV19 and TRBJ1-1; 9 nucleotides match TRBD1. The CDR3 has 14 amino acids. The trim removed 4 bases at V and 4 bases at J, leaving 4 bases unmatched. In germline, CDR1 is LNHDA, CDR2 SQIVND (reference sequence). CDR3 in amino acids: CASSTRTGVTEAFF. Written as DNA, the CDR3 is TGTGCCAGTAGTACCCGGACAGGGGTCACTGAAGCTTTCTTT.